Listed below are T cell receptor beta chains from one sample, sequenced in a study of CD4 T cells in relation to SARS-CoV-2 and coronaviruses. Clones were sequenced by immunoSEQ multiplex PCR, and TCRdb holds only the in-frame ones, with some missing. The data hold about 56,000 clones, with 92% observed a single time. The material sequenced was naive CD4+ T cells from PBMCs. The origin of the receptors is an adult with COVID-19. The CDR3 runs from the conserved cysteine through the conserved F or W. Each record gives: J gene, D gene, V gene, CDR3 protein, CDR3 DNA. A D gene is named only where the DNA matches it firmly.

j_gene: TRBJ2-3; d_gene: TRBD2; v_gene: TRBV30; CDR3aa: CAWTGLAARTDTQYF; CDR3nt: TGTGCCTGGACCGGACTAGCGGCTCGCACAGATACGCAGTATTTT
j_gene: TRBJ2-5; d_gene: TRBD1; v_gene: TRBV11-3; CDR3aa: CASSLGTGEHQETQYF; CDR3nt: TGTGCCAGCAGCTTAGGAACAGGGGAGCACCAAGAGACCCAGTACTTC
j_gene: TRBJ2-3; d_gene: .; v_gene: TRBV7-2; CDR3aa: CASSSWGTFGDTQYF; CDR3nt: TGTGCCAGCAGCTCATGGGGAACGTTCGGTGATACGCAGTATTTT
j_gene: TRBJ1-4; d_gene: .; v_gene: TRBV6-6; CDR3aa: CASSFSTNEKLFF; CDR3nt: TGTGCCAGCAGTTTTTCGACCAATGAAAAACTGTTTTTT
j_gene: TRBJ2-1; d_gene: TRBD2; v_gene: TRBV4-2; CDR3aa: CASSQGAGGGYNEQFF; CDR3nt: TGTGCCAGCAGCCAAGGGGCTGGGGGGGGTTACAATGAGCAGTTCTTC
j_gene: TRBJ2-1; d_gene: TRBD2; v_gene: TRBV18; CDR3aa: CASSPFSLAGAPDLLNEQFF; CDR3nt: TGTGCCAGCTCACCATTTAGCCTAGCGGGAGCCCCTGATCTTCTGAATGAGCAGTTCTTC
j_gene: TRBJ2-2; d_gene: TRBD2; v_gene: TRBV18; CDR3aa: CASSPSTGLAGTGELFF; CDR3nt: TGTGCCAGCTCACCATCAACGGGGCTAGCGGGAACCGGGGAGCTGTTTTTT
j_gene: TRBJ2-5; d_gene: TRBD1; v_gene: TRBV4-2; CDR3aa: CASSQSGTGAEETQYF; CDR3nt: TGTGCCAGCAGCCAATCCGGGACAGGGGCCGAAGAGACCCAGTACTTC
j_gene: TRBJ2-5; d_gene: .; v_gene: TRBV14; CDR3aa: CASSQFRASRAETQYF; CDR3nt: TGTGCCAGCAGCCAATTTCGGGCCAGTCGGGCTGAGACCCAGTACTTC
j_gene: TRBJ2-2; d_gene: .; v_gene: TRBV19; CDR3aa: CATTGVTGELFF; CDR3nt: TGTGCCACTACGGGGGTAACCGGGGAGCTGTTTTTT
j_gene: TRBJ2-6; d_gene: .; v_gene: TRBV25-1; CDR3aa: CASSRYGANVLTF; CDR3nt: TGTGCCAGCAGCCGATATGGGGCCAACGTCCTGACTTTC